The T cell receptor (beta chain) under discussion was sequenced for a study of OX40 agonist ivuxolimab in advanced cancers. Regarding the complete study: The costimulatory receptor OX40 (CD134) was targeted by ivuxolimab, a fully human IgG2 agonistic monoclonal antibody. Intravenous ivuxolimab was administered to patients every 2 weeks at six dose levels: 0.01, 0.1, 0.3, 1.5, 3 and 10 mg/kg. Of the approximately 50 dose-escalation patients, hepatocellular carcinoma was present in around 19, melanoma in roughly 15, renal cell carcinoma in 9 and head and neck cancer in 9. In the dose-escalation cohort, roughly 80% of patients were male, and the mean age was about 55 years, with a range of roughly 20 to 85. Prior anti-PD-1, anti-PD-L1 or anti-CTLA-4 therapy was permitted, and about two fifths of dose-escalation patients had received checkpoint inhibitors. Partial responses were achieved by three dose-escalation patients, of whom one had hepatocellular carcinoma and two had cutaneous melanoma. The point of sequencing TCRbeta in the periphery was to test whether ivuxolimab changed TCR sequence diversity and drove clonal T-cell expansion. The paper reports the monotherapy dose-escalation portion (N of about 54 patients) of the phase I ivuxolimab trial. The full study reports these points: Antigen specificity was not determined for the clonally expanded peripheral T cells. Low levels of normalized T-cell clonal expansion were also seen in some patients who did not respond. At doses of 0.1 to 3.0 mg/kg, clonal expansion of both CD4+ and CD8+ blood T cells was observed from baseline to week 6. After ivuxolimab, more expanded clones were found on average in CD8+ T cells than in CD4+ T cells. In the 0.1-3.0 mg/kg groups, partial responders were among the patients with the lowest normalized peripheral clonal expansion, particularly in CD8+ T cells.

Genomic DNA was isolated from the sorted cells so that the TCRbeta CDR3 region could be sequenced. TCRbeta CDR3 regions were sequenced using the immunoSEQ Assay. TCRdb mirrors the immuneACCESS table, restricted to in-frame sequences. Some clones are absent from its copies; in checked studies, under half trace to an unresolved V gene, and the reason for the others is unknown. A total of some 86,000 clones appear in this sample, around 94% of them only once. The biggest ten clones account for over 9% of the sample. The CDR3, from cysteine to phenylalanine, totals 14 residues. Here the CDR3 DNA is all that survives: 42 bases in frame from base 1. In the germline V gene, CDR1 corresponds to SGHVS and CDR2 to FNYEAQ. The trial excluded patients who had a history of autoimmune disease or were on systemic immunosuppression. Peripheral blood for TCR sequencing was collected from all dose cohorts at baseline, on cycle 4 day 1, and on cycle 7 day 1. Samples came from an open-label, multicenter, first-in-human phase I dose-escalation trial of ivuxolimab. Adults with locally advanced or metastatic melanoma, renal cell carcinoma, hepatocellular carcinoma or head and neck squamous cell carcinoma were enrolled in the trial. Before TCR sequencing, CD4+ T cells and CD8+ T cells from peripheral blood were sorted into separate populations.

This clone was detected only once. This clone's antigen is unknown. Per-base qualities were not stored, and no clone one base away is much larger. This receptor was obtained from an adult with an advanced solid tumor such as melanoma, head and neck, liver or kidney cancer. Sequencing was performed on CD4+ or CD8+ T cells sorted from blood, taken in a trial of the OX40 agonist ivuxolimab. The rearranged chain carries TRBV7-6 and TRBJ2-5; no D segment can be confidently identified. The J call is in doubt because the DNA end fits TRBJ2-7 better. The base sequence is TGTGCCAGCAGCTTAATAGAGGCCTCCTACGAGCAGTACTTC. It specifies CASSLIEASYEQYF.